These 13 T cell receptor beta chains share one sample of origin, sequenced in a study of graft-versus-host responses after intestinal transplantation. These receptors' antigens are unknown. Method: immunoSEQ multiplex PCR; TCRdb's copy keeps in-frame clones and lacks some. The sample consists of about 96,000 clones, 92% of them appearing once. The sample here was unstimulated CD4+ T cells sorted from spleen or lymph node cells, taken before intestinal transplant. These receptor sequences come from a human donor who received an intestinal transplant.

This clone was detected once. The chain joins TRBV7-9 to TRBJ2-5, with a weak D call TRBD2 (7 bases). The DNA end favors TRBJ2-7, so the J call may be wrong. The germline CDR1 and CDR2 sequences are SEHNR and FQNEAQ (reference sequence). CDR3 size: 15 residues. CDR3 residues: CASSLDTGRGYEQYF. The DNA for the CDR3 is TGTGCCAGCAGCTTAGATACAGGGAGGGGATACGAGCAGTACTTC.

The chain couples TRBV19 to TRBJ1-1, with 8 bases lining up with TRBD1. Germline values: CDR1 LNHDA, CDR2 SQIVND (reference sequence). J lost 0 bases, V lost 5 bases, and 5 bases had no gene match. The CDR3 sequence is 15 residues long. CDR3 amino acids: CASSLRTGMNTEAFF. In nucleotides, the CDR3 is TGTGCCAGTAGTCTGCGGACAGGGATGAACACTGAAGCTTTCTTT. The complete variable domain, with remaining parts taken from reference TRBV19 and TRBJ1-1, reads DGGITQSPKYLFRKEGQNVTLSCEQNLNHDAMYWYRQDPGQGLRLIYYSQIVNDFQKGDIAEGYSVSREKKESFPLTVTSAQKNPTAFYLCASSLRTGMNTEAFFGQGTRLTVV.

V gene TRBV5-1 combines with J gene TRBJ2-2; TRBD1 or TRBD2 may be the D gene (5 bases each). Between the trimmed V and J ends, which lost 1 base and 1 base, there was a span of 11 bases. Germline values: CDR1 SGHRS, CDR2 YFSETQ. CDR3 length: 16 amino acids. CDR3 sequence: CASSLLGTKNTGELFF. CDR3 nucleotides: TGCGCCAGCAGCTTGCTTGGGACCAAGAACACCGGGGAGCTGTTTTTT.

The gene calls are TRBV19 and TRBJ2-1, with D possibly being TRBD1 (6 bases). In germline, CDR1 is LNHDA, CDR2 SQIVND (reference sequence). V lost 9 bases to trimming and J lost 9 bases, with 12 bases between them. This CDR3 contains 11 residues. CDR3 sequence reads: CASSRGGEQFF. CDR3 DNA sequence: TGTGCCAGCTCCAGGGGCGGTGAGCAGTTCTTC.

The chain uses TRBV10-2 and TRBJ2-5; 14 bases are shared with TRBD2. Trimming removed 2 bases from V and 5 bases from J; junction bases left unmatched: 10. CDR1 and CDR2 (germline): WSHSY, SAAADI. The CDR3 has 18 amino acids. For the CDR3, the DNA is TGCGCCAGCAGTGAGGATAGACTAGCGGGAGGGCCCGGGGAGACCCAGTACTTC. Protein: CASSEDRLAGGPGETQYF.

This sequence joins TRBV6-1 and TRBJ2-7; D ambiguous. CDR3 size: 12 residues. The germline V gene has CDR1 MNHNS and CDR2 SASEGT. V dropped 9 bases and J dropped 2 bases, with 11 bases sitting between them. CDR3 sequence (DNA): TGTGCCAGTTCGACATTTACCTACGAGCAGTACTTC. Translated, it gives CASSTFTYEQYF.

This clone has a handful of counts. CDR3 DNA sequence: TGTGCCAGCTTGTCCTCACTTACAGATACGCAGTATTTT. Its protein product is CASLSSLTDTQYF. The rearrangement joins TRBV6-1 to TRBJ2-3; no clear D. Germline V gene sequence: CDR1 MNHNS, CDR2 SASEGT. V was pared by 8 bases and J by 3 bases, with 12 bases between. The CDR3 extends over 13 amino acids.

The CDR3 region has the DNA TGTGCCAGCAGGGTGACAGGGAATAGCAATCAGCCCCAGCATTTT. Translated, it gives CASRVTGNSNQPQHF. J is TRBJ1-5 and V is TRBV2; 7 positions agree with TRBD1. CDR3 length equals 15 residues. Germline V CDR1 and CDR2: SNHLY, FYNNEI. Trimming took 6 bases from V and 0 from J; bases not matched to a gene: 5.

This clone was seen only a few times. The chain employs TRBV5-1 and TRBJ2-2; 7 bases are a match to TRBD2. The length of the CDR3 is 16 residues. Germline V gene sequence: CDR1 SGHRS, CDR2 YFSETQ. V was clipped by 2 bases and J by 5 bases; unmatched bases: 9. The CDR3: CASSFTLAEGTGELFF. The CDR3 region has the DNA TGCGCCAGCAGCTTCACCCTAGCGGAGGGAACCGGGGAGCTGTTTTTT.

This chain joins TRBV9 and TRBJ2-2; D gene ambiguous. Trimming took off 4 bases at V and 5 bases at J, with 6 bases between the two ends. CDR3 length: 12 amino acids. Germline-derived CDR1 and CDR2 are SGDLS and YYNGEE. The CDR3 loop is CASSIDTGELFF. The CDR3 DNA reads TGTGCCAGCAGCATAGATACCGGGGAGCTGTTTTTT.

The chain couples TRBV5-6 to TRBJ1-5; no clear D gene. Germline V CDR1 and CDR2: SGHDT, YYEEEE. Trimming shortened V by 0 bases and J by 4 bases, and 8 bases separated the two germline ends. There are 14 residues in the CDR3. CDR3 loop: CASSLDQFNQPQHF. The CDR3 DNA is TGTGCCAGCAGCTTGGATCAGTTTAATCAGCCCCAGCATTTT.

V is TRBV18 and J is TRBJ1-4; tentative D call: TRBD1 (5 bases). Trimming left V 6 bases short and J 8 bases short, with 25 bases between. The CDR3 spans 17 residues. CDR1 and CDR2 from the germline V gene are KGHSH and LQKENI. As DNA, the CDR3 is TGTGCCAGCTCTCCCCAAGGAGAGGCCGGGGGACGGGAAAAACTGTTTTTT. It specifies CASSPQGEAGGREKLFF. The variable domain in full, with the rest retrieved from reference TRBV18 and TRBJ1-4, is NAGVMQNPRHLVRRRGQEARLRCSPMKGHSHVYWYRQLPEEGLKFMVYLQKENIIDESGMPKERFSAEFPKEGPSILRIQQVVRGDSAAYFCASSPQGEAGGREKLFFGSGTQLSVL.

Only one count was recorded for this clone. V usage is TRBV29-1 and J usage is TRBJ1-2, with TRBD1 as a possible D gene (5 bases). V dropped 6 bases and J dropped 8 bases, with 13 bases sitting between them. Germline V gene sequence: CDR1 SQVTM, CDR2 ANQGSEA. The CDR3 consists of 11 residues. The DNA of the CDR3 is TGCAGCGTAGATCGGGGGGAAGGCTACACCTTC. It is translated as CSVDRGEGYTF. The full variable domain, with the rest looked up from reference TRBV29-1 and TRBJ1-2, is SAVISQKPSRDICQRGTSLTIQCQVDSQVTMMFWYRQQPGQSLTLIATANQGSEATYESGFVIDKFPISRPNLTFSTLTVSNMSPEDSSIYLCSVDRGEGYTFGSGTRLTVV.